The rows below give T cell receptor beta chains drawn from one sample of a study of molecular identifiers for immune sequencing clone quantification. From the PCR reads, TCRdb called clonotypes with MiXCR, one entry per CDR3 protein. The sample holds about half a million distinct CDR3 sequences, roughly a fifth seen once. Sequenced sample: naive CD8+ T cells from blood, with Jurkat cell RNA spiked in. These receptors all come from a human donor in good health. Some libraries in this study had Jurkat cell RNA spiked in. Each CDR3 is given with its conserved first and last residue. Fields, in order: J gene, clone size, V gene, D gene, CDR3 protein, CDR3 DNA. D genes are given only for firm matches. A row's size may be missing; if present it is once, few, many or a size class.

J gene: TRBJ2-5
clone size: many
V gene: TRBV7-9
D gene: -
CDR3 protein: CASSLEGGETQYF
CDR3 DNA: TGTGCCAGCAGCTTAGAAGGTGGGGAGACCCAGTACTTC

J gene: TRBJ1-6
clone size: -
V gene: TRBV19
D gene: -
CDR3 protein: CASSGEYNSPLHF
CDR3 DNA: TGTGCCAGTAGTGGAGAATATAATTCACCCCTCCACTTT

J gene: TRBJ1-2
clone size: -
V gene: TRBV19
D gene: -
CDR3 protein: CASSIVVENYGYTF
CDR3 DNA: TGTGCCAGTAGTATAGTGGTGGAAAACTATGGCTACACCTTC

J gene: TRBJ2-1
clone size: many
V gene: TRBV24-1
D gene: TRBD1
CDR3 protein: CATSVTGRGMDNEQFF
CDR3 DNA: TGTGCCACCAGTGTGACAGGGCGCGGAATGGACAATGAGCAGTTCTTC

J gene: TRBJ2-3
clone size: many
V gene: TRBV28
D gene: TRBD2
CDR3 protein: CASSPAAGARDTQYF
CDR3 DNA: TGTGCCAGCAGCCCCGCAGCGGGGGCGCGGGATACGCAGTATTTT

J gene: TRBJ2-7
clone size: few
V gene: TRBV19
D gene: -
CDR3 protein: CASSMLQGPYEQYF
CDR3 DNA: TGTGCCAGTAGTATGCTGCAGGGCCCCTACGAGCAGTACTTC

J gene: TRBJ2-3
clone size: -
V gene: TRBV30
D gene: TRBD1
CDR3 protein: CAWSRETGSDTQYF
CDR3 DNA: TGTGCCTGGAGCCGCGAGACAGGGTCAGATACGCAGTATTTT

J gene: TRBJ2-7
clone size: many
V gene: TRBV29-1
D gene: -
CDR3 protein: CSAKTGGTLYEQYF
CDR3 DNA: TGCAGCGCCAAAACCGGGGGCACGCTCTACGAGCAGTACTTC

J gene: TRBJ2-5
clone size: many
V gene: TRBV4-1
D gene: TRBD1
CDR3 protein: CASSQGRDSQETQYF
CDR3 DNA: TGCGCCAGCAGCCAAGGCCGGGACAGCCAAGAGACCCAGTACTTC

J gene: TRBJ2-3
clone size: -
V gene: TRBV27
D gene: TRBD1
CDR3 protein: CASSLSRAQGAWGTDTQYF
CDR3 DNA: TGTGCCAGCAGTCTTAGCCGGGCTCAGGGGGCATGGGGCACAGATACGCAGTATTTT

J gene: TRBJ2-5
clone size: -
V gene: TRBV4-1
D gene: -
CDR3 protein: CASTPTPGLQETQYF
CDR3 DNA: TGCGCCAGCACCCCTACCCCGGGACTTCAAGAGACCCAGTACTTC

J gene: TRBJ2-6
clone size: many
V gene: TRBV2
D gene: -
CDR3 protein: CASHPGESGANVLTF
CDR3 DNA: TGTGCCAGTCACCCGGGGGAGTCTGGGGCCAACGTCCTGACTTTC

J gene: TRBJ1-1
clone size: many
V gene: TRBV4-1
D gene: -
CDR3 protein: CASSPGHFNMNTEAFF
CDR3 DNA: TGCGCCAGCAGCCCAGGACACTTTAACATGAACACTGAAGCTTTCTTT

J gene: TRBJ2-7
clone size: few
V gene: TRBV6-6
D gene: -
CDR3 protein: CASSQRNSYEQYF
CDR3 DNA: TGTGCCAGCAGCCAAAGAAACTCCTACGAGCAGTACTTC

J gene: TRBJ1-4
clone size: -
V gene: TRBV4-1
D gene: -
CDR3 protein: CASSHSRAGEKLFF
CDR3 DNA: TGCGCCAGCAGTCATAGCAGGGCTGGTGAAAAACTGTTTTTT

J gene: TRBJ2-3
clone size: few
V gene: TRBV4-3
D gene: -
CDR3 protein: CASSQEFPRDTQYF
CDR3 DNA: TGCGCCAGCAGCCAAGAATTTCCCCGGGATACGCAGTATTTT

J gene: TRBJ2-7
clone size: -
V gene: TRBV13
D gene: -
CDR3 protein: CASSLVIPGRRTYEQYF
CDR3 DNA: TGTGCCAGCAGCTTAGTGATCCCCGGACGGAGAACCTACGAGCAGTACTTC

J gene: TRBJ2-1
clone size: many
V gene: TRBV7-2
D gene: TRBD2
CDR3 protein: CASSPRLAGGLYNEQFF
CDR3 DNA: TGTGCCAGCAGCCCCCGACTAGCGGGGGGGCTCTACAATGAGCAGTTCTTC

J gene: TRBJ2-1
clone size: -
V gene: TRBV20-1
D gene: -
CDR3 protein: CSARDRIGAYNEQFF
CDR3 DNA: TGCAGTGCTAGAGATCGCATAGGGGCCTACAATGAGCAGTTCTTC

J gene: TRBJ1-3
clone size: few
V gene: TRBV12-3/TRBV12-4
D gene: -
CDR3 protein: CASSFNLGTGGLGNTIYF
CDR3 DNA: TGTGCCAGCAGTTTTAATCTCGGGACCGGGGGCCTCGGGAACACCATATATTTT

J gene: TRBJ2-7
clone size: many
V gene: TRBV7-2
D gene: -
CDR3 protein: CASSLYSGSSYEQYF
CDR3 DNA: TGTGCCAGCAGCCTATACTCCGGGAGCTCCTACGAGCAGTACTTC